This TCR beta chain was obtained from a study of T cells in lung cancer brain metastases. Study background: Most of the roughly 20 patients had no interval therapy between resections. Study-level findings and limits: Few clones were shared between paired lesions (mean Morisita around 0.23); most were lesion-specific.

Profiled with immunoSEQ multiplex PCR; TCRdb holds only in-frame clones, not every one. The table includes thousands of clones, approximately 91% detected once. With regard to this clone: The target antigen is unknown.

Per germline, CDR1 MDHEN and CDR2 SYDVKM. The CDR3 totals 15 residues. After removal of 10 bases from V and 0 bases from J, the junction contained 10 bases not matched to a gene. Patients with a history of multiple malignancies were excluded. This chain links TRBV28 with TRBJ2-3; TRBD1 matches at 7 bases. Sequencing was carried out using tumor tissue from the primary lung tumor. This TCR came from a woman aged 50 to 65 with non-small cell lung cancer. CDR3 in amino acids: CATLDRLPSTDTQYF. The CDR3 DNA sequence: TGTGCCACACTGGACAGGCTACCTAGCACAGATACGCAGTATTTT.